Listed below are T cell receptor beta chains from one sample, sequenced in a study of CD8+ T cells in alopecia areata. The assay was immunoSEQ multiplex PCR, and TCRdb's table has in-frame clones only and misses some. The table lists about 210,000 clones, around 57% of them singletons. The source material was CD4+ T cells sorted from blood, sampled at week 4, from a patient treated with tofacitinib. The source is a human donor with alopecia areata. The CDR3 runs from the conserved cysteine through the conserved F or W. The order of the fields is D gene, clone size, V gene, J gene, CDR3 protein, CDR3 DNA. D genes are given only for firm matches. A clone size is listed for some rows: how often the clone was seen (once, few, many), or a class if it is expanded.

>NA|NA|TRBV15|TRBJ1-1
CATSRERGAYTEAFF
TGTGCCACCAGCAGAGAGCGTGGAGCATACACTGAAGCTTTCTTT
>NA|NA|TRBV7-7|TRBJ2-5
CASSHRREETQYF
TGTGCCAGCAGCCACAGACGGGAAGAGACCCAGTACTTC
>NA|NA|TRBV27|TRBJ2-7
CASSPGPGLPYEQYF
TGTGCCAGCAGCCCGGGCCCGGGCTTGCCCTACGAGCAGTACTTC
>NA|NA|TRBV30|TRBJ2-1
CAWRGIGRYNEQFF
TGTGCCTGGAGGGGAATCGGGAGATACAATGAGCAGTTCTTC
>NA|NA|TRBV7-4|TRBJ2-7
CASSLGSHEQYF
TGTGCCAGCAGCTTGGGGTCCCACGAGCAGTACTTC
>NA|NA|TRBV30|TRBJ1-5
CAWSVSAGAGQPQHF
TGTGCCTGGAGTGTATCGGCGGGTGCGGGTCAGCCCCAGCATTTT
>TRBD1|few|TRBV7-8|TRBJ1-2
CASSLGGTGYGYTF
TGTGCCAGCAGCTTAGGGGGGACAGGCTATGGCTACACCTTC
>TRBD2|NA|TRBV30|TRBJ2-7
CAWSHLTSGGSYEQYF
TGTGCCTGGAGTCATCTGACTAGCGGGGGATCCTACGAGCAGTACTTC
>NA|NA|TRBV10-3|TRBJ2-3
CAISEVTDTQYF
TGTGCCATCAGTGAGGTCACAGATACGCAGTATTTT
>NA|NA|TRBV7-2|TRBJ1-1
CASSLGLTEAFF
TGTGCCAGCAGCTTAGGATTAACTGAAGCTTTCTTT
>NA|NA|TRBV14|TRBJ2-3
CASSQVQAIWGAQYF
TGTGCCAGCAGCCAAGTTCAAGCGATATGGGGGGCGCAGTATTTT
>NA|few|TRBV29-1|TRBJ1-1
CSFRTGTNTEAFF
TGCAGCTTTCGGACGGGAACGAACACTGAAGCTTTCTTT
>TRBD1|NA|TRBV28|TRBJ2-7
CASTPFGAGGGEQYF
TGTGCCAGCACCCCCTTCGGGGCAGGGGGCGGCGAGCAGTACTTC
>NA|NA|TRBV25-1|TRBJ1-2
CASSVVRGRGGYTF
TGTGCCAGCAGTGTTGTAAGAGGGAGGGGAGGCTACACCTTC
>TRBD1|NA|TRBV4-3|TRBJ1-2
CASSQEVGQTYGYTF
TGCGCCAGCAGCCAAGAGGTGGGACAGACCTATGGCTACACCTTC
>TRBD1|few|TRBV29-1|TRBJ2-7
CSVGQGAGYEQYF
TGCAGCGTCGGACAGGGGGCTGGTTACGAGCAGTACTTC
>TRBD1|NA|TRBV7-7|TRBJ2-1
CASSPWTGKVWNEQFF
TGTGCCAGCAGCCCCTGGACAGGGAAGGTTTGGAATGAGCAGTTCTTC
>NA|NA|TRBV30|TRBJ2-6
CAWSGTALSGANVLTF
TGTGCCTGGAGTGGGACAGCGCTCTCTGGGGCCAACGTCCTGACTTTC
>NA|NA|TRBV1|TRBJ2-1
CTSSQEGLSSYNEQFF
TGCACCAGCAGCCAAGAGGGGCTAAGCTCCTACAATGAGCAGTTCTTC
>NA|NA|TRBV7-9|TRBJ2-3
CASSLGRSTDTQYF
TGTGCCAGCAGCTTAGGCAGAAGCACAGATACGCAGTATTTT
>NA|once|TRBV29-1|TRBJ2-2
CSVESLTGELFF
TGCAGCGTTGAATCCCTCACCGGGGAGCTGTTTTTT
>NA|NA|TRBV9|TRBJ2-7
CASSVGSPGNEQYF
TGTGCCAGCAGCGTAGGTTCACCCGGAAACGAGCAGTACTTC
>TRBD1|NA|TRBV28|TRBJ2-7
CAAGRGPEQYF
TGTGCCGCGGGCAGGGGGCCCGAGCAGTACTTC
>TRBD2|NA|TRBV11-2|TRBJ2-1
CASSLGLAGTNEQFF
TGTGCCAGCAGCTTGGGACTAGCGGGGACCAATGAGCAGTTCTTC
>NA|many|TRBV5-1|TRBJ2-5
CASSFRTVQETQYF
TGCGCCAGCAGCTTCCGGACAGTCCAAGAGACCCAGTACTTC
>NA|NA|TRBV29-1|TRBJ2-1
CSVEGGIRFF
TGCAGCGTTGAAGGGGGTATTCGGTTCTTC
>NA|few|TRBV7-2|TRBJ2-7
CASMVAPNSNEQYF
TGTGCCAGCATGGTGGCCCCCAACAGTAACGAGCAGTACTTC
>TRBD1|NA|TRBV11-2|TRBJ2-7
CASGPTGSEQYF
TGTGCCAGCGGACCGACAGGGTCCGAGCAGTACTTC
>NA|NA|TRBV29-1|TRBJ1-1
CSVSRGGATEAFF
TGCAGCGTCTCACGCGGGGGTGCCACTGAAGCTTTCTTT
>NA|NA|TRBV19|TRBJ2-7
CASSKSRGAYEQYF
TGTGCCAGTAGTAAGTCAAGAGGGGCCTACGAGCAGTACTTC